The T cell receptor (beta chain) under discussion was sequenced for a study of patients and donors after allogeneic stem cell transplantation. In TCRdb, the RT-PCR reads were re-called with MiXCR into one record per CDR3 protein. The table records 190,000 or so distinct CDR3 sequences, roughly two fifths of them present only once. The CDR3 runs 12 residues. CDR1 is DFQATT and CDR2 is SNEGSKA in the germline V gene (reference sequence). V dropped 6 bases and J dropped 5; count of bases not matched to a gene: 6. The sequencing input was blood, either unsorted or a sorted T cell fraction (not recorded which). The chain is built from TRBV20-1 and TRBJ1-2; TRBD1 aligns across 7 bases. This sequence originates from a human donor who was either an allogeneic HSCT recipient or a stem cell or donor lymphocyte infusion donor (not recorded which). It is not recorded whose cells these are; they may come from a transplant donor. DNA for the CDR3: TGCAGTGCCCCCACAGGGGAGTATGGCTACACCTTC. Its protein is CSAPTGEYGYTF.